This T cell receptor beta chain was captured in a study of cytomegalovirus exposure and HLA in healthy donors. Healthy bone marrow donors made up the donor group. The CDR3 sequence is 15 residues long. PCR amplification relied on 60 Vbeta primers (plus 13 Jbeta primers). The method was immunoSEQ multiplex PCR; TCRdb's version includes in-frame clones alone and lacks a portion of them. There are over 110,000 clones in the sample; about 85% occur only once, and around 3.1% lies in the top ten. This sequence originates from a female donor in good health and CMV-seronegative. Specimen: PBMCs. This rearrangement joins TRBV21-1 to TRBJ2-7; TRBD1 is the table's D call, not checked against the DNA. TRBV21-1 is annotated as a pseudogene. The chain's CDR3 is CASSKARTGFNEQYF. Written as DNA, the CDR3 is TGTGCCAGCAGCAAAGCCCGGACAGGGTTTAACGAGCAGTACTTC.